Listed below are T cell receptor beta chains from one sample, sequenced in a study of PD-1 blockade in classical Hodgkin lymphoma. Here immunoSEQ multiplex PCR was the method, and the copy in TCRdb shows in-frame clones only, minus some. The sample consists of more than 14,000 clones, less than 70% of them appearing once. The sequenced sample was peripheral blood mononuclear cells (PBMCs), obtained at baseline. The receptors stem from a human donor with classical Hodgkin lymphoma. CDR3s leave out the opening cysteine and the closing phenylalanine or tryptophan.

V,J,CDR3
TRBV18,TRBJ1-2,ASSPGTDNYGYT
TRBV27,TRBJ2-7,ASSLQGQVYEQY
TRBV10-1,TRBJ2-4,ATSTTRVGIQY
TRBV5-6,TRBJ2-7,ASSLDRYEQY
TRBV7-3,TRBJ2-7,ASSPAGTGIHEQY
TRBV19,TRBJ2-1,ASSIVQPLAGGLNNEQF
TRBV6-1,TRBJ1-3,ASSVGTASSGNTIY
TRBV7-8,TRBJ2-1,ASSLDQAIEQF
TRBV28,TRBJ2-5,ASRRGTSGMLETQY
TRBV9,TRBJ1-5,ASSEGGWSNQPQH
TRBV28,TRBJ2-7,ASSLYHSGSTKRGEQY
TRBV9,TRBJ2-1,ASRPGTSVYNEQF
TRBV28,TRBJ2-7,ATTGSRREQY
TRBV30,TRBJ1-1,AWERAWYTEAF
TRBV27,TRBJ2-7,ASIEADGAYEQY
TRBV6-4,TRBJ1-5,ASSAGPAQPQH
TRBV7-8,TRBJ2-5,ASSLVWGATQETQY
TRBV2,TRBJ2-5,ASRGTISGTEETQY
TRBV29-1,TRBJ2-2,SVEEPTGPSNTGELF
TRBV5-1,TRBJ2-1,ASSYAGGGYNEQF